These 22 T cell receptor beta chains share one sample of origin, sequenced in a study of T cells in narcolepsy. Here immunoSEQ multiplex PCR was the method, and the copy in TCRdb shows in-frame clones only, minus some. The table has fewer than 35,000 clones, more than 80% seen once. The sequenced sample consisted of CD45RA- memory CD4+ T cells from PBMCs. These receptors originate from a human donor with narcolepsy.

The chain is built from TRBV7-3 and TRBJ2-1; D unclear. CDR3 length: 13 residues. V was shortened by 5 bases and J by 8 bases, with 13 bases between the two germline ends. Germline-derived CDR1 and CDR2 are SGHTA and FQGTGA. As DNA, the CDR3 is TGTGCCAGCAGCCAGCAATCTGGCGATGAGCAGTTCTTC. Residues: CASSQQSGDEQFF.

The rearrangement uses TRBV7-3 and TRBJ2-3, with 10 bases lining up with TRBD2. Unmatched junction bases numbered 8, after V lost 5 bases and J lost 6 bases. The CDR3 totals 15 residues. Germline V gene sequence: CDR1 SGHTA, CDR2 FQGTGA. The CDR3 DNA reads TGTGCCAGCAGCGGGAGCGGGGGGGCCAGGGATACGCAGTATTTT. It is translated as CASSGSGGARDTQYF.

This clone was recorded once. This chain joins TRBV11-3 and TRBJ2-2, with TRBD1 matching over 9 bases. With 5 bases clipped from V and 10 bases from J, the junction kept 5 bases outside the gene matches. The germline V gene has CDR1 SGHNT and CDR2 YENEEA. The CDR3 runs 13 residues. This chain's CDR3 is CASSTRQGEELFF. CDR3 bases: TGTGCCAGCAGCACCCGACAGGGGGAGGAGCTGTTTTTT. Full variable domain (outside the CDR3, taken from reference TRBV11-3 and TRBJ2-2): EAGVVQSPRYKIIEKKQPVAFWCNPISGHNTLYWYLQNLGQGPELLIRYENEEAVDDSQLPKDRFSAERLKGVDSTLKIQPAELGDSAVYLCASSTRQGEELFFGEGSRLTVL.

As to this clone: Sequence at one end of the junction differs from germline and may be a read error. The V and J genes are TRBV2 and TRBJ2-1; D tentatively reads TRBD1 or TRBD2 (6 bases each). The CDR3 has 15 amino acids. CDR1 SNHLY and CDR2 FYNNEI come from the germline V gene. For the CDR3, the DNA is TGTGCCAGCAGCGAAGAGTGGGCGGGGACAAATGAGCAGTTCTTC. Its translation: CASSEEWAGTNEQFF.

This rearrangement joins TRBV6-5 to TRBJ1-6, with D maybe TRBD1 (6 bases). CDR1 is MNHEY and CDR2 is SVGAGI in the germline V gene. The CDR3 length is 15 residues. Trimming removed 3 bases at V and 7 bases at J, with 13 bases between. CDR3 sequence reads: CASSYQDSLNSPLHF. In DNA, the CDR3 is TGTGCCAGCAGTTATCAGGACAGCTTAAATTCACCCCTCCACTTT.

This chain joins TRBV6-1 and TRBJ2-5; no clear D gene. The germline V gene has CDR1 MNHNS and CDR2 SASEGT. The CDR3 extends over 13 amino acids. V was clipped by 7 bases and J by 1 base, with 10 bases between them. The CDR3 loop reads CASMGGVQETQYF. Written as DNA, the CDR3 is TGTGCCAGCATGGGTGGGGTCCAAGAGACCCAGTACTTC.

V is TRBV15 and J is TRBJ1-4; no clear D. Trimming pared 5 bases from V and 7 bases from J, leaving 8 bases between. CDR1 LNHNV and CDR2 YYDKDF come from the germline V gene (reference sequence). This CDR3 region has 12 residues. CDR3 coding DNA: TGTGCCACCAGCTTAATCGGTGAAAAACTGTTTTTT. This codes for CATSLIGEKLFF.

The chain is built from TRBV7-3 and TRBJ2-1; 7 bases align to TRBD2. This CDR3 region has 16 residues. Germline CDR1 reads SGHTA; CDR2 reads FQGTGA. The junction had 14 bases not matched to a gene; V was cut back by 5 bases and J by 7 bases. DNA for the CDR3: TGTGCCAGCAGCCCGACGGGACTAAGTGGAAGTAATGAGCAGTTCTTC. This encodes CASSPTGLSGSNEQFF.

The chain uses TRBV18 and TRBJ1-1, with TRBD1 matching over 8 bases. The CDR3 totals 16 residues. In germline, CDR1 is KGHSH, CDR2 LQKENI. With V trimmed by 3 bases and J by 1 base, 7 bases remained unmatched. CDR3 amino acids: CASSPGQVEENTEAFF. Written as DNA, the CDR3 is TGTGCCAGCTCACCGGGACAGGTCGAAGAGAACACTGAAGCTTTCTTT.

This clone was observed a single time. The chain combines TRBV18 with TRBJ1-3; the D gene is possibly TRBD1 (5 bases). This CDR3 is 14 amino acids long. Germline V lookup: CDR1 KGHSH, CDR2 LQKENI. The V and J ends lost 6 bases and 2 bases respectively, with 11 bases between them. The CDR3 coding sequence is TGTGCCAGCTCGTTGGGGGTTACTGGAAACACCATATATTTT. Amino acid sequence: CASSLGVTGNTIYF.

The J gene is TRBJ1-6, the V gene TRBV6-5; D is perhaps TRBD1 (6 bases). This CDR3 has 14 residues. Trimming cost V 6 bases and J 7 bases, with 13 bases left between them. The germline gives CDR1 MNHEY, CDR2 SVGAGI. The chain's CDR3 is CASSSRQDNSPLHF. The CDR3 bases are TGTGCCAGCAGCTCGCGACAGGACAATTCACCCCTCCACTTT.

This chain joins TRBV19 and TRBJ2-2; no clear D. V lost 4 bases and J lost 4, with 7 bases in between. There are 13 residues in the CDR3. CDR1 and CDR2 (germline): LNHDA, SQIVND (reference sequence). This CDR3 is CASSTDITGELFF. In DNA, the CDR3 is TGTGCCAGTAGTACGGATATCACCGGGGAGCTGTTTTTT.

This clone was detected once. V and J are TRBV6-5 and TRBJ1-4; 7 nucleotides line up with TRBD1. The CDR3 loop spans 13 amino acids. The V gene end was trimmed by 4 bases and the J gene end by 7 bases; junction bases not matched to a gene: 3. The V gene's germline CDR1 is MNHEY and CDR2 SVGAGI. The CDR3 loop reads CASSSGTAEKLFF. CDR3 bases: TGTGCCAGCAGTTCGGGGACAGCTGAAAAACTGTTTTTT.

Comments on this clone: This same CDR3 is encoded by further DNA sequences in the sample. This chain joins TRBV6-5 and TRBJ2-4; 7 nucleotides agree with TRBD2. The V segment lost 3 bases and the J segment 3 bases; nucleotides outside the gene matches: 8. CDR3 size: 16 residues. Germline loops: CDR1 MNHEY, CDR2 SVGAGI. CDR3 residues: CASSYGREGVKNIQYF. Here the CDR3 DNA reads TGTGCCAGCAGTTATGGCAGGGAGGGAGTCAAAAACATTCAGTACTTC.

In the case of this clone: The junction shows a germline mismatch at one end, possibly a read error. The rearrangement joins TRBV7-7 to TRBJ2-2, with TRBD1 as a possible D gene (5 bases). Germline loops: CDR1 SSHAT, CDR2 FNYEAQ (reference sequence). The CDR3 is made up of 13 amino acids. The CDR3 loop reads CASSLGRAGELFF. In DNA, the CDR3 is TGTGCTAGCAGCTTAGGCAGGGCCGGGGAGCTGTTTTTT.

The chain uses TRBV6-6 and TRBJ1-5; D gene unclear. Germline V gives CDR1 MNHNY, CDR2 SVGAGI (reference sequence). The V end was cut by 0 bases, the J end by 7 bases, with 13 bases between. The CDR3 has 15 residues. The CDR3 spells CASSYSGESGQPQHF. The CDR3, as DNA: TGTGCCAGCAGTTACTCAGGTGAAAGCGGGCAGCCCCAGCATTTT.

This clone was seen only once. Other DNA sequences in this sample translate to the same CDR3. The V call is TRBV30, the J call TRBJ2-7; 7 nucleotides agree with TRBD2. Germline CDR1 reads GTSNPN; CDR2 reads SVGIG (reference sequence). The CDR3 totals 16 residues. The V and J ends lost 3 bases and 0 bases, in that order; junction bases with no gene match: 11. The CDR3 coding sequence is TGTGCCTGGAGCATCGGGGGGTCGGGGGGCTCCTACGAGCAGTACTTC. Residues: CAWSIGGSGGSYEQYF.

This clone has only a few counts. V gene TRBV27 combines with J gene TRBJ2-7; D not resolved. V was clipped by 3 bases and J by 4 bases, with 13 bases between them. CDR1 is MNHEY, CDR2 SMNVEV, per germline (reference sequence). This CDR3 is 14 amino acids long. CDR3 nucleotide sequence: TGTGCCAGCAGTTTGGTGGGTGGATCGTACGAGCAGTACGTC. This codes for CASSLVGGSYEQYV.

The chain uses TRBV9 and TRBJ2-5; the D gene is possibly TRBD2 (5 bases). The end of the DNA fits TRBJ2-7 better, so the J call may be wrong. The germline gives CDR1 SGDLS, CDR2 YYNGEE. This CDR3 is 12 amino acids long. The CDR3 is CASGRGPYEQYF. DNA for the CDR3: TGTGCCAGCGGCAGAGGGCCCTACGAGCAGTACTTC.

The CDR3 region has the DNA TGTGCCAGCAGCTTGGGCAGCTCTGGGGCCAACGTCCTGACTTTC. It encodes CASSLGSSGANVLTF. This chain connects TRBV5-6 to TRBJ2-6; the D is unclear. This CDR3 region has 15 residues. V was trimmed by 0 bases and J by 0 bases, leaving 4 bases between them. Germline lookup yields CDR1 SGHDT and CDR2 YYEEEE.

The V and J genes are TRBV19 and TRBJ1-4, with D uncertain. CDR3 length: 14 amino acids. Per the germline V gene, CDR1 is LNHDA and CDR2 is SQIVND (reference sequence). V lost 3 bases and J 4 bases, leaving 9 bases between the germline ends. For the CDR3, the DNA is TGTGCCAGTAGTATCCGGGGAGGTAATGAAAAACTGTTTTTT. Translated, it gives CASSIRGGNEKLFF. The full variable domain, with the rest looked up from reference TRBV19 and TRBJ1-4, is DGGITQSPKYLFRKEGQNVTLSCEQNLNHDAMYWYRQDPGQGLRLIYYSQIVNDFQKGDIAEGYSVSREKKESFPLTVTSAQKNPTAFYLCASSIRGGNEKLFFGSGTQLSVL.

The chain is built from TRBV7-8 and TRBJ2-7; TRBD1 might be the D (5 bases). Trimming removed 3 bases at V and 5 bases at J, with 11 bases between. The CDR3 contains 13 residues. Germline V gives CDR1 SGHVS, CDR2 FQNEAQ. CDR3 region: CASSFDRRDEQYV. The CDR3 nucleotides read TGTGCCAGCAGCTTTGACAGAAGGGACGAGCAGTACGTC.